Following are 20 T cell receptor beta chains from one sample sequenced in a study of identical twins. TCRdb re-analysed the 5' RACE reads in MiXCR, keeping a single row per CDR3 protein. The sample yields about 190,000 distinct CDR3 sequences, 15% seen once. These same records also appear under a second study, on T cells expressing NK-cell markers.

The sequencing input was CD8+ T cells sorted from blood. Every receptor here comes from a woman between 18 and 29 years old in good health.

The CDR3 loop reads CASTPSVTAGNYGYTF. The CDR3 region has the DNA TGTGCCAGCACCCCCTCGGTCACGGCCGGTAACTATGGCTACACCTTC. The V gene is TRBV12-3 or TRBV12-4, the J gene TRBJ1-2, with D unresolved. V was trimmed by 7 bases and J by 1 base, leaving 19 bases between them. The CDR3 has 16 amino acids.

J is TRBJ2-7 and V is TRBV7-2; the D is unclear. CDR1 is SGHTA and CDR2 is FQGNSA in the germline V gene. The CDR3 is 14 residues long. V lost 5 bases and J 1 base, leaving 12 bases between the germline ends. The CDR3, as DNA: TGTGCCAGCAGCCCAAACCCCCCGTCCTACGAGCAGTACTTC. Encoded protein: CASSPNPPSYEQYF.

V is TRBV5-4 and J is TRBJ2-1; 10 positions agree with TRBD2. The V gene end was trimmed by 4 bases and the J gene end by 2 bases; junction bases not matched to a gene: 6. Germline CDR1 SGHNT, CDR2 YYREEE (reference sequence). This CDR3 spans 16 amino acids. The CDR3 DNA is TGTGCCAGCAGCCCCGCTACTAGCGGGGCCTACAATGAGCAGTTCTTC. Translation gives CASSPATSGAYNEQFF.

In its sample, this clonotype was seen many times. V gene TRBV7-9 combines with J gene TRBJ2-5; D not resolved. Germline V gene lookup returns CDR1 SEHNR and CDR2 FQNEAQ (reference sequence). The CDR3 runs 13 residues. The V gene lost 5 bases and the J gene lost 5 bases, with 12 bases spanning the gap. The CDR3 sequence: CASSKSGRETQYF. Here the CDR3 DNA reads TGTGCCAGCAGCAAAAGTGGGCGGGAGACCCAGTACTTC.

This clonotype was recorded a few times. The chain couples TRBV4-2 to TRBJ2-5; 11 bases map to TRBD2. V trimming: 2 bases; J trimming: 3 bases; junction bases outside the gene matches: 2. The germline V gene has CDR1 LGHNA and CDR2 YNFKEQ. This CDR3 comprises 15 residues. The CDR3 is CASSQPGLAEETQYF. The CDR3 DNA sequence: TGTGCCAGCAGCCAACCGGGACTAGCGGAAGAGACCCAGTACTTC.

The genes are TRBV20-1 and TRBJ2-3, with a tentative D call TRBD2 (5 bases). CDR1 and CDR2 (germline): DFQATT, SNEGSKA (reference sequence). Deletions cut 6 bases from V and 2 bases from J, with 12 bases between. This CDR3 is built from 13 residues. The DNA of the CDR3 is TGCAGTGCCCTACTAGATTTCACAGATACGCAGTATTTT. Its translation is CSALLDFTDTQYF.

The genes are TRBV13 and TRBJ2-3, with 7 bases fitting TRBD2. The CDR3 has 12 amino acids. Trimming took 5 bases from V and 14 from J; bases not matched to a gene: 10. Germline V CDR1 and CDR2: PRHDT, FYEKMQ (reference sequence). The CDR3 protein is CASSLGLVERYF. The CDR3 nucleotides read TGTGCCAGCAGCCTCGGACTAGTCGAGAGGTATTTT.

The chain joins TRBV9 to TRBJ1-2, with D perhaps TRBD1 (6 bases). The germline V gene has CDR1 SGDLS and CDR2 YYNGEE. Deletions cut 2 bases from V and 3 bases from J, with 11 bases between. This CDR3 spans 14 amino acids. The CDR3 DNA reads TGTGCCAGCAGCGTGAACAGGGTGTACTATGGCTACACCTTC. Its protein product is CASSVNRVYYGYTF.

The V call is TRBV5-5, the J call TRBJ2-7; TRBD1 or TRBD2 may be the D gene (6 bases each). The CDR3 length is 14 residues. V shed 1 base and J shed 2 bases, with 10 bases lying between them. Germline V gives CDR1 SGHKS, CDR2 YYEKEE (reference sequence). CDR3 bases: TGTGCCAGCAGCTTGTGGAGGGGGGCCTACGAGCAGTACTTC. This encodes CASSLWRGAYEQYF.

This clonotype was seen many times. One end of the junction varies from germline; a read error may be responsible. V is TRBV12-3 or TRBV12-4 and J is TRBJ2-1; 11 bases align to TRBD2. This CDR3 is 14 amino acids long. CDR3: CASSIAGGPGEQFF. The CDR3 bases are TGTGCCAGCAGTATAGCGGGAGGGCCGGGTGAGCAGTTCTTC.

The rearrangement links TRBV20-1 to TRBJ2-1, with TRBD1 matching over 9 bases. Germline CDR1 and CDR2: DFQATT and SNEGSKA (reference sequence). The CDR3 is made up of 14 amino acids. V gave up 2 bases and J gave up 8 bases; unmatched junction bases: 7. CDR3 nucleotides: TGCAGTGCTAGACGCCGGGACAGGGTGGATGAGCAGTTCTTC. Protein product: CSARRRDRVDEQFF.

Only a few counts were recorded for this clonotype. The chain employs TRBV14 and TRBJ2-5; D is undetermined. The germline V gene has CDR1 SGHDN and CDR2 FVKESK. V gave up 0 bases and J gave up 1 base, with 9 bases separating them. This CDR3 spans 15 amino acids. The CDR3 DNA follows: TGTGCCAGCAGCCAAGATATCGGCTTCCAAGAGACCCAGTACTTC. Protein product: CASSQDIGFQETQYF.

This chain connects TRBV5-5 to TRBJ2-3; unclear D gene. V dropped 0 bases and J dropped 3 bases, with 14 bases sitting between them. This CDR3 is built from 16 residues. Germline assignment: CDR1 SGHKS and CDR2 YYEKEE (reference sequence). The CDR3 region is CASSLGLGKVTDTQYF. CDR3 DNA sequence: TGTGCCAGCAGCTTGGGGCTGGGTAAGGTTACAGATACGCAGTATTTT.

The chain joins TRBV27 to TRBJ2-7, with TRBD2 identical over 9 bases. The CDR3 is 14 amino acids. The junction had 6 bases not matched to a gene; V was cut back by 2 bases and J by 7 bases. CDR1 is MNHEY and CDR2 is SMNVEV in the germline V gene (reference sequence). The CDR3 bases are TGTGCCAGCAGTTTAGTTAGCGGGAGCAGTGAGCAGTACTTC. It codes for CASSLVSGSSEQYF.

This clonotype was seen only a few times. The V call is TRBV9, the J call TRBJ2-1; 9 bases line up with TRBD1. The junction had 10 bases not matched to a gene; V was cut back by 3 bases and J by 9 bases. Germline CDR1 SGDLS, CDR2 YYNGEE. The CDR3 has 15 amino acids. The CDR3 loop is CASSGNRGLVGEQFF. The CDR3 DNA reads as TGTGCCAGCAGCGGAAACAGGGGGCTAGTTGGTGAGCAGTTCTTC.

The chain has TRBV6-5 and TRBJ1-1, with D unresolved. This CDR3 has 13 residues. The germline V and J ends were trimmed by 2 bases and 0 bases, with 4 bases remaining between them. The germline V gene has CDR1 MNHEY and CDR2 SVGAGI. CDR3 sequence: CASSYDLNTEAFF. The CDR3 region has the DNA TGTGCCAGCAGTTACGACCTGAACACTGAAGCTTTCTTT.

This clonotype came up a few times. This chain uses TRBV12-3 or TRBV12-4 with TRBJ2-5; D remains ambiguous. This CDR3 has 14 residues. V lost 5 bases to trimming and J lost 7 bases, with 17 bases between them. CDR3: CASSLRCRCATQYF. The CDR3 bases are TGTGCCAGCAGTCTCCGCTGTCGGTGCGCGACCCAGTACTTC.

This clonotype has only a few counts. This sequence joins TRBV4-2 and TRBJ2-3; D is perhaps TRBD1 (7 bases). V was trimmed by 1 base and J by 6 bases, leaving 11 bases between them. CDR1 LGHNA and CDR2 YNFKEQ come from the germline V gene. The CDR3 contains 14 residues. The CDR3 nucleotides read TGTGCCAGCAGCCAAGTGGAGGGGGCGGATACGCAGTATTTT. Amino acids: CASSQVEGADTQYF.

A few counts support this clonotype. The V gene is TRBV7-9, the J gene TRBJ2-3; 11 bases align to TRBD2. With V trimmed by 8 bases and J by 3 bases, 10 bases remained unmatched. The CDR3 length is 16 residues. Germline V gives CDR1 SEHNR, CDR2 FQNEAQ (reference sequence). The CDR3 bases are TGTGCCAGCGCTTACCAACTAGCGGGAGTAACAGATACGCAGTATTTT. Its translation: CASAYQLAGVTDTQYF.

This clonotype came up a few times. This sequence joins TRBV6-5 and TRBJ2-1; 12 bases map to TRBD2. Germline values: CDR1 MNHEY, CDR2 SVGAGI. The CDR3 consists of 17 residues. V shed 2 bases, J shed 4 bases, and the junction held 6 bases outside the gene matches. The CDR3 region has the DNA TGTGCCAGCAGTTACCCTACTAGCGGGAGGAATTACAATGAGCAGTTCTTC. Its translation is CASSYPTSGRNYNEQFF.